These T cell receptor beta chains were read from a single sample in a study of regulatory T cells in long-lasting Graves disease. One entry per CDR3 protein results from TCRdb running MiXCR on the multiplex PCR reads. The sample has approximately 540,000 distinct CDR3 sequences; 9.5% to 15% are singletons. These data also formed part of another study, on T cells in Graves' hyperthyroidism and ophthalmopathy.

Sequencing used peripheral blood mononuclear cells (PBMCs), obtained at new diagnosis, from a patient treated with antithyroid drugs. The receptors stem from a woman aged 30 to 39 with Graves disease. CDR3s include the opening cysteine and the closing phenylalanine or tryptophan. D genes are given only for firm matches. Size is omitted from some rows. Given values are once, few, many or a class for expanded clones.

v_call	d_call	clone_size	j_call	cdr3_nt	cdr3_aa
TRBV5-1	TRBD2	many	TRBJ2-2	TGCGCCAGTAGACTAGCGGGGAACACCGGGGAGCTGTTTTTT	CASRLAGNTGELFF
TRBV6-5	NA	many	TRBJ2-3	TGTGCCAGCAGTTATGTCGCGAGTGATACGCAGTATTTT	CASSYVASDTQYF
TRBV11-2	TRBD2	many	TRBJ2-3	TGTGCCAGCAGCTTAAGCGCGGTAGCGGGAGGCACAGATACGCAGTATTTT	CASSLSAVAGGTDTQYF
TRBV19	NA	many	TRBJ2-4	TGTGCCAGTAGGCAGGGTTGGGGCATTCAGTACTTC	CASRQGWGIQYF
TRBV19	NA	many	TRBJ2-7	TGTGCCACCACCTCCTCTCCGGGACTCCCCTACGAGCAGTACTTC	CATTSSPGLPYEQYF
TRBV12-3/TRBV12-4	TRBD1	many	TRBJ2-1	TGTGCCAGCAGGGGACAGTGGTACAATGAGCAGTTCTTC	CASRGQWYNEQFF
TRBV19	NA	many	TRBJ1-1	TGTGCCAGTGTCTACCAGGCAGGGTACACTGAAGCTTTCTTT	CASVYQAGYTEAFF
TRBV29-1	NA	few	TRBJ1-4	TGCAGCGTTGAAGAGCCGCGGATTTTT	CSVEEPRIF
TRBV6-5	NA	many	TRBJ1-3	TGTGCCAGCAGTTACTCCGTGACAGGAGGGAGAAACACCATATATTTT	CASSYSVTGGRNTIYF
TRBV4-1	NA	NA	TRBJ2-7	TGCGCCAGCAGCCAACAACCACGGAGGGGGGTTGTTTACGAGCAGTACTTC	CASSQQPRRGVVYEQYF
TRBV12-3/TRBV12-4	NA	NA	TRBJ1-1	TGTGCCAGCAGCACCCGGCCACTGGGGTGGAGGGAGAACACTGAAGCTTTCTTT	CASSTRPLGWRENTEAFF
TRBV12-3/TRBV12-4	NA	NA	TRBJ1-5	TGTGCCAGCAGTTTTAGGGGAACAGGCAATCAGCCCCAGCATTTT	CASSFRGTGNQPQHF
TRBV19	TRBD1	few	TRBJ2-1	TGTGCCAGTAGTCCTCAGACAGGGGGGGTATACAATGAGCAGTTCTTC	CASSPQTGGVYNEQFF
TRBV2	NA	NA	TRBJ2-5	TGTGCCAGCAGTGTCTGGACAGAGGAGTTTAACCAAGAGACCCAGTACTTC	CASSVWTEEFNQETQYF
TRBV2	NA	few	TRBJ1-2	TGTGCCAGCAGGAGGGACCCGGGGACTGATGGCTACACCTTC	CASRRDPGTDGYTF
TRBV4-2	NA	NA	TRBJ2-3	TGTGCCAGCAGCCAAGATCCCTTCCGGGGGGATACGCAGTATTTT	CASSQDPFRGDTQYF
TRBV11-2	NA	many	TRBJ2-3	TGTGCCAGCAGCAGCCTCGATTCCACAGATACGCAGTATTTT	CASSSLDSTDTQYF
TRBV12-3/TRBV12-4	TRBD1	many	TRBJ2-7	TGTGCCAGCAGTCCCCATGACAGGGCAACCTACGAGCAGTACTTC	CASSPHDRATYEQYF